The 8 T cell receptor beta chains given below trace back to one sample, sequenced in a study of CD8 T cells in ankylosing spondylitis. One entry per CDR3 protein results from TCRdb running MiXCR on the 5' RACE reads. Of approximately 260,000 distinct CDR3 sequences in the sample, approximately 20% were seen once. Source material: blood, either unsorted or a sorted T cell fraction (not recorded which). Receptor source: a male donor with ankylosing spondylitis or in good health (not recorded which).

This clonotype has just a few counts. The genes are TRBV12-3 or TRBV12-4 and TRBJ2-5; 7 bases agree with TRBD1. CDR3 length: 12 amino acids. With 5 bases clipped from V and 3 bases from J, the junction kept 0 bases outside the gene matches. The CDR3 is CASSDREETQYF. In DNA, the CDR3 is TGTGCCAGCAGTGACAGGGAAGAGACCCAGTACTTC.

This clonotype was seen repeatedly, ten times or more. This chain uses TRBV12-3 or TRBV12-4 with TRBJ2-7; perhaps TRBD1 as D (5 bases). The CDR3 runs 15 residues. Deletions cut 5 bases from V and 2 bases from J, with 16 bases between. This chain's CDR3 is CASSPIGQPTYEQYF. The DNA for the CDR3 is TGTGCCAGCAGTCCCATAGGACAACCGACCTACGAGCAGTACTTC.

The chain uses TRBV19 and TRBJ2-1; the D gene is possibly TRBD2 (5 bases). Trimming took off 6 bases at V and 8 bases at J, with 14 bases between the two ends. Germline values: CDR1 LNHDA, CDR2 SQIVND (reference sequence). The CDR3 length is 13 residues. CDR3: CASSYTSSHEQFF. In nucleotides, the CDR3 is TGTGCCAGTAGCTATACTAGTTCACATGAGCAGTTCTTC.

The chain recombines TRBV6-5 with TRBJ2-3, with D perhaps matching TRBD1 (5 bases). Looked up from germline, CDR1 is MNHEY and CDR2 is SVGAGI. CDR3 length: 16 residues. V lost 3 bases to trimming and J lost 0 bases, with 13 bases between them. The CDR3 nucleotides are TGTGCCAGCAGTTATGGGGCAGGTTTGAGCACAGATACGCAGTATTTT. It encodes CASSYGAGLSTDTQYF.

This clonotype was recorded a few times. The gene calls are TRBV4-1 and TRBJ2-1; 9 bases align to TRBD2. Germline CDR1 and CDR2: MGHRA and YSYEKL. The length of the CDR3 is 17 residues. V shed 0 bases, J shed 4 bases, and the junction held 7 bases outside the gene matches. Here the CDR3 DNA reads TGCGCCAGCAGCCAAGACGTACGGCTAGCGGGATACAATGAGCAGTTCTTC. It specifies CASSQDVRLAGYNEQFF.

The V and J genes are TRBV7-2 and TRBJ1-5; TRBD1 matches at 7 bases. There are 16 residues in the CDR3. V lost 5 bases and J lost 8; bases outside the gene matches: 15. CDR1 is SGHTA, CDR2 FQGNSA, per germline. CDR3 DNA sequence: TGTGCCAGCAGCGCGGACAGGAGGGGCGAGTTGGAGCCCCAGCATTTT. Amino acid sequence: CASSADRRGELEPQHF.

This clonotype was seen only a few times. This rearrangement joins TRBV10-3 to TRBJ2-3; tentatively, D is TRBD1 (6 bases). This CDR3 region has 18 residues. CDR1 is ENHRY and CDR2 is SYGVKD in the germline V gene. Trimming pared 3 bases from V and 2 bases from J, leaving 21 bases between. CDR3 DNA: TGTGCCATCAGTGAATTCCCCCCGGACAGAACTCCCACAGATACGCAGTATTTT. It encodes CAISEFPPDRTPTDTQYF.

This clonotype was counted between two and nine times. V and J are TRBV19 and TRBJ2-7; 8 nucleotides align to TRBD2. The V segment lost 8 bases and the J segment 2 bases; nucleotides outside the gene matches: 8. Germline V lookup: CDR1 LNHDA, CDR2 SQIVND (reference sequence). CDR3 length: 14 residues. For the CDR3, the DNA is TGTGCCAGTTCCTGGGCGGGAGGCACCTACGAGCAGTACTTC. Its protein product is CASSWAGGTYEQYF.